These 32 T cell receptor beta chains came from one sample sequenced in a study of human T cells and chemical hapten exposure. MiXCR, applied by TCRdb to the RACE reads, yields one record per CDR3 protein. The data show 300,000 to 400,000 distinct CDR3 sequences, around 7% seen once. The time point was: patch test 1, 2 weeks after DPC sensitization. Sample treatment: therapeutic diphenylcyclopropenone sensitization with weekly scalp DPC. The starting material was whole blood, obtained in connection with sensitization to the hapten diphenylcyclopropenone (DPC). Receptors originate from a woman in her late teens or twenties with alopecia areata. Some clones in this sample may be carry-over from other donors' samples.

This chain joins TRBV9 and TRBJ2-3; 7 bases map to TRBD2. In germline, CDR1 is SGDLS, CDR2 YYNGEE. The length of the CDR3 is 17 residues. V trimming: 0 bases; J trimming: 3 bases; junction bases outside the gene matches: 10. The CDR3 DNA reads TGTGCCAGCAGCGTAGGATGGAGCGGGGACGCAACAGATACGCAGTATTTT. This encodes CASSVGWSGDATDTQYF.

There are a few counts of this clonotype. The rearrangement uses TRBV6-2 or TRBV6-3 and TRBJ2-1; 10 positions agree with TRBD2. The CDR3 spans 14 residues. V lost 6 bases and J lost 9; bases outside the gene matches: 8. The germline CDR1 and CDR2 sequences are MNHEY and SVGEGT. The CDR3 sequence is CASRLAGYDGEQFF. The CDR3 region has the DNA TGTGCCAGCAGACTAGCGGGGTATGATGGTGAGCAGTTCTTC.

This clonotype was detected only a few times. The chain uses TRBV12-3 or TRBV12-4 and TRBJ1-2; no reliable D call. V was trimmed by 5 bases and J by 8 bases, leaving 9 bases between them. The CDR3 has 11 amino acids. Written as DNA, the CDR3 is TGTGCCAGCAGTATTGGGAGAGGCTACACCTTC. This encodes CASSIGRGYTF.

The sample holds many counts of this clonotype. The J gene is TRBJ2-5, the V gene TRBV11-2; D not certain. The CDR3 contains 13 residues. Germline V CDR1 and CDR2: SGHAT, FQNNGV. Trimming removed 2 bases from V and 3 bases from J, with 7 bases in between. CDR3 bases: TGTGCCAGCAGCTTAACCCCCGAAGAGACCCAGTACTTC. Its translation: CASSLTPEETQYF. Filled out from reference TRBV11-2 and TRBJ2-5, the complete variable domain reads EAGVAQSPRYKIIEKRQSVAFWCNPISGHATLYWYQQILGQGPKLLIQFQNNGVVDDSQLPKDRFSAERLKGVDSTLKIQPAKLEDSAVYLCASSLTPEETQYFGPGTRLLVL.

This clonotype showed up many times. The chain employs TRBV4-3 and TRBJ2-6, with 12 positions matching TRBD1. The CDR3 runs 18 residues. J gave up 4 bases and V 4 bases, and 8 bases lay outside the gene matches. Germline V gives CDR1 LGHNA, CDR2 YSLEER. The CDR3 region has the DNA TGCGCCAGCAGCCCGCCGGGACAGGGGGCGCAAGGGGCCAACGTCCTGACTTTC. It yields the protein CASSPPGQGAQGANVLTF.

The table lists this clonotype with a few counts. V gene TRBV29-1 combines with J gene TRBJ2-5, with 7 bases matching TRBD2. Trimming removed 5 bases from V and 5 bases from J; junction bases left unmatched: 11. Germline V gene sequence: CDR1 SQVTM, CDR2 ANQGSEA. The length of the CDR3 is 14 residues. CDR3 in amino acids: CSVSGGRWVETQYF. The CDR3 DNA follows: TGCAGCGTTTCGGGGGGAAGGTGGGTTGAGACCCAGTACTTC.

This clonotype was counted between two and nine times. The chain uses TRBV2 and TRBJ2-2, with unresolved D. V was trimmed by 5 bases and J by 1 base, leaving 5 bases between them. The germline V gene encodes CDR1 SNHLY and CDR2 FYNNEI. The CDR3 sequence is 13 residues long. Written as DNA, the CDR3 is TGTGCCAGCAGTTACAGGAACACCGGGGAGCTGTTTTTT. Protein: CASSYRNTGELFF.

This clonotype showed up many times. The V call is TRBV20-1, the J call TRBJ1-1, with 9 nucleotides matching TRBD1. CDR1 DFQATT and CDR2 SNEGSKA come from the germline V gene (reference sequence). The CDR3 sequence is 13 residues long. Trimming at V came to 6 bases and at J to 4 bases, leaving 6 bases not matched to a gene. CDR3 protein: CSARTGGLTEAFF. Written as DNA, the CDR3 is TGCAGTGCGAGAACAGGGGGCCTCACTGAAGCTTTCTTT.

This clonotype was observed many times. V gene TRBV7-9 combines with J gene TRBJ1-2; D call uncertain. CDR1 SEHNR and CDR2 FQNEAQ come from the germline V gene (reference sequence). The V end lost 5 bases, the J end lost 0 bases, and 7 bases lay between the germline ends. This CDR3 is 13 amino acids long. The CDR3 nucleotides read TGTGCCAGCAGCCCCGGGGCTAACTATGGCTACACCTTC. It encodes CASSPGANYGYTF.

This clonotype was detected ten times or more. The V call is TRBV7-9, the J call TRBJ1-1; no reliable D call. Germline V CDR1 and CDR2: SEHNR, FQNEAQ (reference sequence). There are 14 residues in the CDR3. Trimming shortened V by 1 base and J by 4 bases, and 10 bases separated the two germline ends. DNA of the CDR3: TGTGCCAGCAGCTTAGTACGGTTGGGCACTGAAGCTTTCTTT. Translating it yields CASSLVRLGTEAFF.

This clonotype was detected only a few times. J is TRBJ2-3 and V is TRBV7-2; D is uncertain. Germline loops: CDR1 SGHTA, CDR2 FQGNSA. The CDR3 contains 17 residues. V was shortened by 3 bases and J by 2 bases, with 18 bases between the two germline ends. The CDR3 loop reads CASSFSVWVSPTDTQYF. The CDR3 DNA reads TGTGCCAGCAGCTTCTCTGTGTGGGTTTCCCCCACAGATACGCAGTATTTT. Combining the CDR3 with reference TRBV7-2 and TRBJ2-3 gives the whole variable domain GAGVSQSPSNKVTEKGKDVELRCDPISGHTALYWYRQSLGQGLEFLIYFQGNSAPDKSGLPSDRFSAERTGGSVSTLTIQRTQQEDSAVYLCASSFSVWVSPTDTQYFGPGTRLTVL.

This clonotype was seen only a few times. The chain combines TRBV20-1 with TRBJ1-1; unclear D gene. V was cut by 6 bases and J by 7 bases, with 12 bases left in between. The germline V gene has CDR1 DFQATT and CDR2 SNEGSKA (reference sequence). This CDR3 spans 11 amino acids. The CDR3 loop reads CSAPAEGEAFF. The CDR3 DNA follows: TGCAGTGCCCCTGCGGAGGGTGAAGCTTTCTTT.

This clonotype came up many times. The chain is built from TRBV7-6 and TRBJ2-3; D is uncertain. The germline V and J ends were trimmed by 3 bases and 5 bases, with 6 bases remaining between them. This CDR3 contains 12 residues. From germline, CDR1 is SGHVS and CDR2 FNYEAQ. This chain's CDR3 is CASSFGEDTQYF. As DNA, the CDR3 is TGTGCCAGCAGCTTTGGGGAAGATACGCAGTATTTT. The complete variable domain, with remaining parts taken from reference TRBV7-6 and TRBJ2-3, reads GAGVSQSPRYKVTKRGQDVALRCDPISGHVSLYWYRQALGQGPEFLTYFNYEAQQDKSGLPNDRFSAERPEGSISTLTIQRTEQRDSAMYRCASSFGEDTQYFGPGTRLTVL.

The chain is built from TRBV14 and TRBJ2-5; TRBD2 might be the D (6 bases). The CDR3 loop spans 15 amino acids. Looked up from germline, CDR1 is SGHDN and CDR2 is FVKESK. The V end was cut by 3 bases, the J end by 9 bases, with 20 bases between. The CDR3 spells CASSHYSGGGGPQYF. The CDR3 coding sequence is TGTGCCAGCAGCCATTACAGCGGAGGTGGAGGGCCCCAGTACTTC. The variable domain in full, with the rest retrieved from reference TRBV14 and TRBJ2-5, is EAGVTQFPSHSVIEKGQTVTLRCDPISGHDNLYWYRRVMGKEIKFLLHFVKESKQDESGMPNNRFLAERTGGTYSTLKVQPAELEDSGVYFCASSHYSGGGGPQYFGPGTRLLVL.

This clonotype turned up a few times. V usage is TRBV12-3 or TRBV12-4 and J usage is TRBJ1-5; D not resolved. This CDR3 is built from 11 residues. Trimming removed 4 bases at V and 4 bases at J, with 2 bases between. The DNA of the CDR3 is TGTGCCAGCAGTTATAATCAGCCCCAGCATTTT. It translates to CASSYNQPQHF.

This clonotype occurred many times. CDR3 sequence: CSVVPGGTEAFF. The CDR3 DNA is TGCAGCGTGGTTCCCGGGGGGACTGAAGCTTTCTTT. The gene calls are TRBV29-1 and TRBJ1-1, with D perhaps matching TRBD1 (5 bases). Per germline, CDR1 SQVTM and CDR2 ANQGSEA. Trimming removed 6 bases at V and 5 bases at J, with 13 bases between. This CDR3 contains 12 residues.

J is TRBJ2-3 and V is TRBV3-1; D perhaps matches TRBD2 (7 bases). The CDR3 extends over 16 amino acids. V was trimmed by 4 bases and J by 10 bases, leaving 24 bases between them. CDR1 and CDR2 from the germline V gene are LGHDT and YNNKEL (reference sequence). The CDR3 sequence is CASSPLWGASGVPQYF. The DNA for the CDR3 is TGTGCCAGCAGCCCCCTCTGGGGGGCTAGCGGAGTCCCGCAGTATTTT.

The chain links TRBV7-8 to TRBJ1-5; TRBD1 might be the D (6 bases). Trimming cost V 2 bases and J 4 bases, with 18 bases left between them. Germline CDR1 SGHVS, CDR2 FQNEAQ. The CDR3 runs 17 residues. The CDR3 DNA reads as TGTGCCAGCAGCTTAAGGGCAGGGGACGGGGCGAATCAGCCCCAGCATTTT. This codes for CASSLRAGDGANQPQHF.

Comment on this clonotype: Because the CDR3 is missing its conserved closing phenylalanine or tryptophan, this is likely a read error. The chain recombines TRBV4-3 with TRBJ1-1; maybe TRBD1 (6 bases). This CDR3 has 15 residues. Germline V CDR1 and CDR2: LGHNA, YSLEER. The V end lost 0 bases, the J end lost 6 bases, and 14 bases lay between the germline ends. The CDR3: CASSQDLQGASEAFS. CDR3 nucleotides: TGCGCCAGCAGCCAAGATCTACAGGGAGCGTCTGAAGCTTTCTCT.

There are a few counts of this clonotype. This chain links TRBV10-3 with TRBJ2-7; D call uncertain. Between the trimmed V and J ends, which lost 3 bases and 3 bases, there was a span of 15 bases. CDR3 length: 15 residues. From germline, CDR1 is ENHRY and CDR2 SYGVKD. CDR3 amino acids: CAISEVDVAFYEQYF. As DNA, the CDR3 is TGTGCCATCAGTGAAGTTGACGTTGCTTTCTACGAGCAGTACTTC.

This clonotype has only a few counts. The chain links TRBV6-2 or TRBV6-3 to TRBJ1-4; D might be TRBD1 (5 bases). CDR3 length: 15 amino acids. Germline assignment: CDR1 MNHEY and CDR2 SVGEGT. The V end was cut by 0 bases, the J end by 4 bases, with 9 bases between. CDR3 region: CASSYSKGLNEKLFF. The CDR3 DNA reads as TGTGCCAGCAGTTACTCGAAGGGGCTTAATGAAAAACTGTTTTTT.

This clonotype was seen many times. V usage is TRBV28 and J usage is TRBJ2-7, with D maybe TRBD2 (6 bases). The germline V and J ends were trimmed by 6 bases and 0 bases, with 15 bases remaining between them. The CDR3 spans 15 residues. Germline V CDR1 and CDR2: MDHEN, SYDVKM. CDR3 nucleotides: TGTGCCAGCAGGCTTAGCGGAAGAAGCTCCTACGAGCAGTACTTC. Translating gives CASRLSGRSSYEQYF.

This clonotype was detected many times. The chain links TRBV3-1 to TRBJ1-2, with 7 bases identical to TRBD1. Per germline, CDR1 LGHDT and CDR2 YNNKEL (reference sequence). The V segment lost 1 base and the J segment 4 bases; nucleotides outside the gene matches: 3. The CDR3 is 14 amino acids. CDR3 in amino acids: CASSQAGTAYGYTF. The CDR3 region has the DNA TGTGCCAGCAGCCAAGCCGGGACAGCCTATGGCTACACCTTC.

The chain links TRBV5-1 to TRBJ2-3, with TRBD2 identical over 9 bases. Germline CDR1 and CDR2: SGHRS and YFSETQ. The CDR3 is made up of 17 amino acids. V dropped 0 bases and J dropped 0; count of bases not matched to a gene: 5. The CDR3 is CASSLEASGVSTDTQYF. CDR3 DNA: TGCGCCAGCAGCTTGGAGGCTAGCGGGGTTAGCACAGATACGCAGTATTTT.

This clonotype was seen a handful of times. This sequence joins TRBV4-1 and TRBJ2-1; D possibly corresponds to TRBD1 (6 bases). The ends were cut back, 3 bases at V and 5 bases at J, with 20 bases in the middle. CDR1 MGHRA and CDR2 YSYEKL come from the germline V gene. The CDR3 consists of 17 residues. The CDR3 sequence is CASSHPKEVQGNNEQFF. The CDR3 DNA sequence: TGCGCCAGCAGCCACCCTAAGGAGGTACAGGGAAACAATGAGCAGTTCTTC.

This clonotype was counted at least ten times. The CDR3 DNA reads TGTGCCAGCAGTTCAACAGGGGCTACCAATCAGCCCCAGCATTTT. It translates to CASSSTGATNQPQHF. V usage is TRBV27 and J usage is TRBJ1-5; 7 bases map to TRBD1. The CDR3 is made up of 15 amino acids. Unmatched junction bases numbered 6, after V lost 4 bases and J lost 3 bases. Germline CDR1 is MNHEY and CDR2 is SMNVEV (reference sequence).

This clonotype was seen repeatedly, ten times or more. V usage is TRBV4-3 and J usage is TRBJ1-3; D is possibly TRBD1 (6 bases). V shed 4 bases and J shed 5 bases, with 21 bases lying between them. This CDR3 spans 17 amino acids. The germline V gene encodes CDR1 LGHNA and CDR2 YSLEER. The CDR3 region has the DNA TGCGCCAGCAGCCTACCTAATAACAGGGAAAGCAGAAACACCATATATTTT. This gives the protein CASSLPNNRESRNTIYF.

The sample holds many counts of this clonotype. The chain combines TRBV7-9 with TRBJ2-3, with D uncertain. V shed 2 bases and J shed 2 bases, with 11 bases lying between them. This CDR3 comprises 15 residues. Germline V gene sequence: CDR1 SEHNR, CDR2 FQNEAQ (reference sequence). In DNA form, the CDR3 reads TGTGCCAGCAGCTTAAACAGTCTTTCCACAGATACGCAGTATTTT. It encodes CASSLNSLSTDTQYF.

The chain couples TRBV10-3 to TRBJ1-1; D might be TRBD1 (6 bases). The germline V gene encodes CDR1 ENHRY and CDR2 SYGVKD. V gave up 2 bases and J gave up 5 bases, with 15 bases separating them. The length of the CDR3 is 15 residues. Here the CDR3 reads CAISERGGTGTEAFF. CDR3 sequence (DNA): TGTGCCATCAGTGAGAGGGGGGGCACGGGTACTGAAGCTTTCTTT.

This clonotype appeared a few times. The J gene is TRBJ1-5, the V gene TRBV6-6; no firm D call. The CDR3 has 13 residues. From germline, CDR1 is MNHNY and CDR2 SVGAGI (reference sequence). V was pared by 2 bases and J by 5 bases, with 7 bases between. The CDR3, as DNA: TGTGCCAGCAGTTACACTGGGGATCAGCCCCAGCATTTT. This encodes CASSYTGDQPQHF.

Ten or more counts support this clonotype. The gene calls are TRBV14 and TRBJ1-4; D gene uncertain. Between the trimmed V and J ends, which lost 4 bases and 1 base, there was a span of 7 bases. The CDR3 has 14 amino acids. CDR1 and CDR2 (germline): SGHDN, FVKESK. CDR3 protein: CASSPVRTNEKLFF. CDR3 nucleotide sequence: TGTGCCAGCAGCCCAGTGAGAACTAATGAAAAACTGTTTTTT.

The V and J genes are TRBV28 and TRBJ1-4; D not certain. This CDR3 contains 13 residues. The V end was cut by 10 bases, the J end by 8 bases, with 17 bases between. Per the germline V gene, CDR1 is MDHEN and CDR2 is SYDVKM. CDR3 coding DNA: TGTGCCACGTCGCTGAGTGAAGGAGAAAAACTGTTTTTT. It is translated as CATSLSEGEKLFF.